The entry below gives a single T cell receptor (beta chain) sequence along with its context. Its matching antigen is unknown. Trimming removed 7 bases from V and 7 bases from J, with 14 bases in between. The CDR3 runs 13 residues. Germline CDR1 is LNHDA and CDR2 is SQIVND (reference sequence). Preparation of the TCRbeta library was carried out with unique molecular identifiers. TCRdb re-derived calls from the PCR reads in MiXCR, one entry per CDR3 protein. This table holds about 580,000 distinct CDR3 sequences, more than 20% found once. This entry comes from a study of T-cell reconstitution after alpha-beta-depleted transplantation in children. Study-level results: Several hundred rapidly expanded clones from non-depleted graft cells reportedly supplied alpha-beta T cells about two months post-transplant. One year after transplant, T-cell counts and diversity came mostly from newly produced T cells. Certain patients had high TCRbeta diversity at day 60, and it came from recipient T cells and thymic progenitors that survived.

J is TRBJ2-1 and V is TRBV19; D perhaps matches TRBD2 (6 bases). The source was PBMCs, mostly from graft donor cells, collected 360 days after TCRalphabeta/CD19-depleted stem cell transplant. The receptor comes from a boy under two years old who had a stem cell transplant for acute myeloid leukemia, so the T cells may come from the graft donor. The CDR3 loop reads CASNMGTGNEQFF. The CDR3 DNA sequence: TGTGCCAGTAATATGGGGACTGGTAATGAGCAGTTCTTC.